This T cell receptor beta chain was captured by sequencing in a study of shared clonotypes between healthy human individuals. CDR3 length: 14 residues. Trimming took 5 bases from V and 1 from J, leaving 11 bases between them. Germline V lookup: CDR1 LNHDA, CDR2 SQIVND (reference sequence). This clone was seen a single time. The antigen remains undetermined. The assay was immunoSEQ multiplex PCR, and TCRdb's table has in-frame clones only and misses some. This table has about 1.5 million clones, roughly 98% appearing once. Study-wide results and limits: A reduction in generation probabilities was seen for non-shared clonotypes relative to those shared by all four donors.

Input material: naive CD4+ T cells sorted from blood. The subset: CD45RA+ positively selected. This TCR was recovered from a man aged 30 to 39 in good health. The rearrangement uses TRBV19 and TRBJ1-1, with unresolved D. CDR3 region: CASSPWTANTEAFF. CDR3 bases: TGTGCCAGTAGTCCTTGGACCGCGAACACTGAAGCTTTCTTT.